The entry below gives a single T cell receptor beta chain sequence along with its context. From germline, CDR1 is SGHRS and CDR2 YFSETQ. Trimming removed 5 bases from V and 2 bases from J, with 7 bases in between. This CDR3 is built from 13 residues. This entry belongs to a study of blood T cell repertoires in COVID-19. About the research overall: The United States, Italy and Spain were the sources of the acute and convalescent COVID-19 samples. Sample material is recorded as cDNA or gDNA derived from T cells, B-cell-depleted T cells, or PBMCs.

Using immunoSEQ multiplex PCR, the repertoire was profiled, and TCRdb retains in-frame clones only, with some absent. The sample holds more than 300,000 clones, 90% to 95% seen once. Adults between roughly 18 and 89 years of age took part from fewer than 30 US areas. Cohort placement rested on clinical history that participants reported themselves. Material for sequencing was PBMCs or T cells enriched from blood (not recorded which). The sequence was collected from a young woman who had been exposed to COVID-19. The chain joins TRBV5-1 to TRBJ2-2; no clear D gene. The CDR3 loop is CASRVANTGELFF. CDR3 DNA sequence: TGCGCCAGCAGAGTAGCAAACACCGGGGAGCTGTTTTTT. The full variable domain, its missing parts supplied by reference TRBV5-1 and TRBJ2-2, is KAGVTQTPRYLIKTRGQQVTLSCSPISGHRSVSWYQQTPGQGLQFLFEYFSETQRNKGNFPGRFSGRQFSNSRSEMNVSTLELGDSALYLCASRVANTGELFFGEGSRLTVL.